Listed here are 17 T cell receptor beta chains from one sample, sequenced in a study of OX40 agonist ivuxolimab in advanced cancers. Clones were sequenced by immunoSEQ multiplex PCR, and TCRdb holds only the in-frame ones, with some missing. The data hold about 52,000 clones, with approximately 87% observed a single time. Sequencing was performed on CD4+ or CD8+ T cells sorted from blood, taken in a trial of the OX40 agonist ivuxolimab. These receptors were taken from an adult with an advanced solid tumor such as melanoma, head and neck, liver or kidney cancer.

The J gene is TRBJ2-3, the V gene TRBV4-2; D uncertain. This CDR3 is 14 amino acids long. V gave up 4 bases and J gave up 1 base, with 9 bases separating them. CDR1 and CDR2 (germline): LGHNA, YNFKEQ. CDR3: CASSPIKGTDTQYF. As DNA, the CDR3 is TGTGCCAGCAGCCCGATCAAGGGCACAGATACGCAGTATTTT.

This clone was seen only a few times. This chain uses TRBV2 with TRBJ1-4; TRBD1 aligns across 9 bases. Germline assignment: CDR1 SNHLY and CDR2 FYNNEI. CDR3 length equals 16 residues. After removal of 5 bases from V and 8 bases from J, the junction contained 12 bases not matched to a gene. The CDR3 coding sequence is TGTGCCAGCAGTCAAATCCGGGGACAGGGCGTGGAAAAACTGTTTTTT. It yields the protein CASSQIRGQGVEKLFF.

This clone was seen just once. The chain joins TRBV11-3 to TRBJ1-1; D is undetermined. The germline V gene encodes CDR1 SGHNT and CDR2 YENEEA. The CDR3 extends over 14 amino acids. V was shortened by 5 bases and J by 1 base, with 11 bases between the two germline ends. The CDR3 coding sequence is TGTGCCAGCAGCCGAGGAGAAGGGAACACTGAAGCTTTCTTT. Amino acid sequence: CASSRGEGNTEAFF.

This chain connects TRBV30 to TRBJ1-4; unclear D gene. Germline V gene lookup returns CDR1 GTSNPN and CDR2 SVGIG (reference sequence). This CDR3 is 13 amino acids long. Trimming took 4 bases from V and 8 from J, leaving 14 bases between them. The DNA for the CDR3 is TGTGCCTGGAACAAAAGGGCGGGGGAAAAACTGTTTTTT. Translating gives CAWNKRAGEKLFF.

The chain carries TRBV10-1 and TRBJ2-7, with 7 bases fitting TRBD1. Trimming at V came to 7 bases and at J to 2 bases, leaving 14 bases not matched to a gene. CDR1 is WNHNN, CDR2 SYGVQD, per germline (reference sequence). The CDR3 has 16 amino acids. The CDR3: CASMTTGTEVTYEQYF. The CDR3 DNA is TGCGCCAGCATGACGACGGGGACAGAGGTAACCTACGAGCAGTACTTC.

V is TRBV7-2 and J is TRBJ2-1, with D tentatively TRBD1 (6 bases). This CDR3 contains 16 residues. Trimming left V 2 bases short and J 0 bases short, with 11 bases between. CDR1 SGHTA and CDR2 FQGNSA come from the germline V gene. CDR3 amino acids: CASSLLGGSSYNEQFF. For the CDR3, the DNA is TGTGCCAGCAGCTTACTAGGGGGTAGCTCCTACAATGAGCAGTTCTTC.

This clone was recorded only once. CDR3 sequence: CASSSPTGPYKPQHF. As DNA, the CDR3 is TGTGCCAGCAGTTCCCCGACAGGACCCTATAAGCCCCAGCATTTT. This chain connects TRBV28 to TRBJ1-5; D perhaps matches TRBD1 (6 bases). This CDR3 spans 15 amino acids. V was cut by 4 bases and J by 8 bases, with 18 bases left in between. Germline V CDR1 and CDR2: MDHEN, SYDVKM.

The V call is TRBV5-4, the J call TRBJ2-3, with D possibly TRBD1 on 5 matching bases. This CDR3 has 15 residues. Germline V gene lookup returns CDR1 SGHNT and CDR2 YYREEE (reference sequence). The V and J ends lost 1 base and 4 bases respectively, with 13 bases between them. The DNA of the CDR3 is TGTGCCAGCAGCTTGCAGGGATTCCCCCCAGATACGCAGTATTTT. Protein sequence: CASSLQGFPPDTQYF. Using reference TRBV5-4 and TRBJ2-3 for the parts outside the CDR3, the full variable domain is ETGVTQSPTHLIKTRGQQVTLRCSSQSGHNTVSWYQQALGQGPQFIFQYYREEENGRGNFPPRFSGLQFPNYSSELNVNALELDDSALYLCASSLQGFPPDTQYFGPGTRLTVL.

The rearrangement links TRBV19 to TRBJ1-5; D gene uncertain. V lost 5 bases and J 4 bases, leaving 12 bases between the germline ends. The CDR3 runs 14 residues. Looked up from germline, CDR1 is LNHDA and CDR2 is SQIVND (reference sequence). The CDR3 here is CASSVSGKNQPQHF. CDR3 DNA sequence: TGTGCCAGTAGTGTCTCGGGGAAAAATCAGCCCCAGCATTTT.

The V call is TRBV5-6, the J call TRBJ1-2, with a weak D call TRBD1 (6 bases). Trimming left V 0 bases short and J 2 bases short, with 8 bases between. This CDR3 spans 14 amino acids. From germline, CDR1 is SGHDT and CDR2 YYEEEE. DNA for the CDR3: TGTGCCAGCAGCTTGGCCAGGGGAAACTATGGCTACACCTTC. Encoded protein: CASSLARGNYGYTF. Full variable domain (rest looked up from reference TRBV5-6 and TRBJ1-2): DAGVTQSPTHLIKTRGQQVTLRCSPKSGHDTVSWYQQALGQGPQFIFQYYEEEERQRGNFPDRFSGHQFPNYSSELNVNALLLGDSALYLCASSLARGNYGYTFGSGTRLTVV.

The rearrangement uses TRBV11-2 and TRBJ1-3; possible D gene TRBD1, 5 bases. Looked up from germline, CDR1 is SGHAT and CDR2 is FQNNGV. Trimming stripped 1 base from V and 0 bases from J, with 10 bases between. The CDR3 loop spans 16 amino acids. CDR3 nucleotide sequence: TGTGCCAGCAGCTTAGCAGCAGGGAACTCTGGAAACACCATATATTTT. It encodes CASSLAAGNSGNTIYF.

The rearrangement uses TRBV5-1 and TRBJ2-7, with 12 nucleotides matching TRBD2. In germline, CDR1 is SGHRS, CDR2 YFSETQ. The CDR3 spans 18 residues. The ends lost 4 bases at V and 2 bases at J; junction bases unmatched: 13. The CDR3 coding sequence is TGCGCCAGCAGCCGTCTGGGGACTAGCGGGCCGAGTACCTACGAGCAGTACTTC. Translated: CASSRLGTSGPSTYEQYF.

The rearrangement links TRBV6-6 to TRBJ1-4; no clear D gene. Per germline, CDR1 MNHNY and CDR2 SVGAGI (reference sequence). Trimming pared 2 bases from V and 5 bases from J, leaving 12 bases between. The CDR3 is 15 amino acids. The CDR3 loop reads CASSYEVPGNEKLFF. In nucleotides, the CDR3 is TGTGCCAGCAGTTACGAGGTGCCAGGAAATGAAAAACTGTTTTTT.

This clone was seen only once. The chain has TRBV5-4 and TRBJ2-3; either TRBD1 or TRBD2 may fit D (5 bases each). The CDR3 covers 14 residues. Per germline, CDR1 SGHNT and CDR2 YYREEE (reference sequence). V lost 2 bases and J 6 bases, leaving 13 bases between the germline ends. CDR3 in amino acids: CASSFRTGTDTQYF. CDR3 DNA: TGTGCCAGCAGCTTCCGGACGGGGACGGATACGCAGTATTTT.

This chain uses TRBV7-8 with TRBJ1-4; TRBD1 matches 7 bases. The CDR3 contains 13 residues. Germline V gene lookup returns CDR1 SGHVS and CDR2 FQNEAQ. The V gene end was trimmed by 3 bases and the J gene end by 7 bases; junction bases not matched to a gene: 2. DNA for the CDR3: TGTGCCAGCAGCTTCCACAGGGGTGAAAAACTGTTTTTT. Translated: CASSFHRGEKLFF.

CDR3 protein: CASSLDRGQGQPQHF. Here the CDR3 DNA reads TGTGCCAGCAGTCTTGACAGGGGGCAAGGTCAGCCCCAGCATTTT. The gene calls are TRBV6-5 and TRBJ1-5, with 10 bases identical to TRBD1. Germline assignment: CDR1 MNHEY and CDR2 SVGAGI. With V trimmed by 5 bases and J by 6 bases, 7 bases remained unmatched. The CDR3 sequence is 15 residues long.

In the case of this clone: No conserved phenylalanine or tryptophan ends this CDR3, so it is likely a read error. The limits of the CDR3 on the DNA are not certain, so only TCRdb's listed CDR3 is given. The chain recombines TRBV5-4 with TRBJ1-1. Germline loops: CDR1 SGHNT, CDR2 YYREEE (reference sequence). The CDR3 is 11 amino acids in total, end residues counted. CDR3 residues: CASSTRRRRNY.